This T cell receptor (beta chain) was sequenced for a study of cytomegalovirus exposure and HLA in healthy donors. Overall study results and limits: Most subjects' HLA-A and HLA-B alleles were reportedly predicted from TCR beta sequences. Only CMV serostatus was available as immune exposure information.

Points on this clone: Its antigen is not known.

The primer mix had 60 Vbeta and 13 Jbeta primers. Profiled with immunoSEQ multiplex PCR; TCRdb holds only in-frame clones, not every one. In the table there are under 150,000 clones, roughly 80% of which are singletons. CDR1 and CDR2 from the germline V gene are SGHTA and FQGNSA. The length of the CDR3 is 12 residues. Trimming took off 3 bases at V and 5 bases at J, with 7 bases between the two ends. The sample was PBMCs. The rearrangement links TRBV7-2 to TRBJ1-2; no clear D gene. The clonotype originates from a woman in her 40s in good health and CMV-seronegative. CDR3 nucleotides: TGTGCCAGCAGCTTCGAGGGTTATGGCTACACCTTC. Translating it yields CASSFEGYGYTF.